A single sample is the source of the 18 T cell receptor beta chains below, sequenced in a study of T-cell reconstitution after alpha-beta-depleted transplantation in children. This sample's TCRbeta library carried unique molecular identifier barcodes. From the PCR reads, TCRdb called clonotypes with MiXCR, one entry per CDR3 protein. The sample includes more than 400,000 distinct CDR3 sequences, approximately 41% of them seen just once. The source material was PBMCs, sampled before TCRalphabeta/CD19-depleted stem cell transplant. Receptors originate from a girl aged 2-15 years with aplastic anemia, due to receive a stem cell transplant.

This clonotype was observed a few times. DNA for the CDR3: TGCAGTGCTAGAGTAAGGCGGGAGCTACAAGAGACCCAGTACTTC. It is translated as CSARVRRELQETQYF. The chain joins TRBV20-1 to TRBJ2-5; 7 bases fit TRBD2. Germline values: CDR1 DFQATT, CDR2 SNEGSKA (reference sequence). The V and J ends lost 1 base and 2 bases, in that order; junction bases with no gene match: 7. This CDR3 has 15 amino acids.

Here the CDR3 reads CASSLDSGTGGAGANVLTF. The CDR3 DNA is TGTGCCAGCAGTTTAGATTCCGGGACAGGGGGCGCTGGGGCCAACGTCCTGACTTTC. The chain couples TRBV28 to TRBJ2-6; 12 positions match TRBD1. Losses at the gene ends were 2 bases for V and 2 bases for J; bases not matched to a gene: 7. Germline V gene data show CDR1 as MDHEN and CDR2 as SYDVKM. The CDR3 is 19 residues long.

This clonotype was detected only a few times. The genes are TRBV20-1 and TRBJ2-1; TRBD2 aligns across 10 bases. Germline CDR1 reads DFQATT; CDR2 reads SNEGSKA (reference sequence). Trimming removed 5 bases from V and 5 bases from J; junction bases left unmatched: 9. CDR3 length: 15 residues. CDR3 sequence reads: CSAERAGGPDNEQFF. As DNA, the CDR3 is TGCAGTGCTGAAAGAGCGGGAGGGCCCGACAATGAGCAGTTCTTC.

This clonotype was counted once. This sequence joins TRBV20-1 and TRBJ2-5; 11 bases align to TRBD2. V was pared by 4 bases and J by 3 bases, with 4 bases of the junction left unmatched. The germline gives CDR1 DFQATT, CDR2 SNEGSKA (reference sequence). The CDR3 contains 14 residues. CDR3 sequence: CSAIAGGPKETQYF. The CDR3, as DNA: TGCAGTGCTATAGCGGGAGGGCCGAAAGAGACCCAGTACTTC.

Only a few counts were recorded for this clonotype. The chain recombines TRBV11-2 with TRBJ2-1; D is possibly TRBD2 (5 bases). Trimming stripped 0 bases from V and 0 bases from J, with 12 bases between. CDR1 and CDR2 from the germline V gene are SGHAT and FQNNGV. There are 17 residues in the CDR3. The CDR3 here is CASSLEASRGSYNEQFF. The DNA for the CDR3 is TGTGCCAGCAGCTTAGAGGCTAGCAGAGGCTCCTACAATGAGCAGTTCTTC. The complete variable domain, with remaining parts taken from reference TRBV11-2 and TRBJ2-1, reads EAGVAQSPRYKIIEKRQSVAFWCNPISGHATLYWYQQILGQGPKLLIQFQNNGVVDDSQLPKDRFSAERLKGVDSTLKIQPAKLEDSAVYLCASSLEASRGSYNEQFFGPGTRLTVL.

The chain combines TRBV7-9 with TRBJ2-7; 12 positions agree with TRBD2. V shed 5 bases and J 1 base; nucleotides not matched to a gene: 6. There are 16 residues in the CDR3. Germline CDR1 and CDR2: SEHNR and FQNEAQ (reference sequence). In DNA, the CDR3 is TGTGCCAGCAGCCCCTCTAGCGGGAGGGCTTCCTACGAGCAGTACTTC. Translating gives CASSPSSGRASYEQYF.

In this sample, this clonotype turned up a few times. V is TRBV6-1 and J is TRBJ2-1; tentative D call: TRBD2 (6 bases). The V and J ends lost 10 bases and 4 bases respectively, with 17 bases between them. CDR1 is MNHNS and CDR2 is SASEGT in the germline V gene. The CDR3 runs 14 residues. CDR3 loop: CATMSGGVYNEQFF. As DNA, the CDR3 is TGTGCCACGATGAGCGGAGGGGTTTACAATGAGCAGTTCTTC.

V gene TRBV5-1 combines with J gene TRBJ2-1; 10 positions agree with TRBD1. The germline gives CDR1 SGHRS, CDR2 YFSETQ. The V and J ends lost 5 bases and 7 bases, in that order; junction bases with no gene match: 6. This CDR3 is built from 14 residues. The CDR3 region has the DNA TGCGCCAGCAGTAATGGACAGGGGGAAAATGAGCAGTTCTTC. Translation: CASSNGQGENEQFF.

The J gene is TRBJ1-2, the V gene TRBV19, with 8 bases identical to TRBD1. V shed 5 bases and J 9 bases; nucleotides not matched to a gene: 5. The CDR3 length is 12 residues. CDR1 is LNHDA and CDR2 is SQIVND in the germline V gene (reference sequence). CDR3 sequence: CASSPRQGSYTF. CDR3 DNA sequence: TGTGCCAGTAGTCCTCGACAGGGGAGCTACACCTTC.

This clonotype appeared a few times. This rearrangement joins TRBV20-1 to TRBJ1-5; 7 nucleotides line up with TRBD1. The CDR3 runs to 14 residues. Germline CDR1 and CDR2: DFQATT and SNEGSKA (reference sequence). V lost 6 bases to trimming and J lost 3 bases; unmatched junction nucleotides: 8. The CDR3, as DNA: TGCAGTGCCGAGTCCACAGGGGCCAATCAGCCCCAGCATTTT. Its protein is CSAESTGANQPQHF.

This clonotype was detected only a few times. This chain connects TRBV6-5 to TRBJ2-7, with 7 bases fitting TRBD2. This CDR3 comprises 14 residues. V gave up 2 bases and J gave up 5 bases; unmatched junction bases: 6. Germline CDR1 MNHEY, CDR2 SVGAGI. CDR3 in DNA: TGTGCCAGCAGTTACACGACTAGCTCGGACGAGCAGTACTTC. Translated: CASSYTTSSDEQYF.

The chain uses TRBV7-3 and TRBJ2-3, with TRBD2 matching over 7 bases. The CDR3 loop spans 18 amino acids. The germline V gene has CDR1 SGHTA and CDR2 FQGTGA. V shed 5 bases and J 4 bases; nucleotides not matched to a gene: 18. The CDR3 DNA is TGTGCCAGCAGCGTTTGGTTACTGAGCGGGGTGGGACCAGATACGCAGTATTTT. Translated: CASSVWLLSGVGPDTQYF.

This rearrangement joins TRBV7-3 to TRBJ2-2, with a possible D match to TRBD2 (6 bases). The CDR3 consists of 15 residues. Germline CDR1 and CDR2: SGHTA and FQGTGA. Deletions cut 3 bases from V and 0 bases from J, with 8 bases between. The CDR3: CASSLRDANTGELFF. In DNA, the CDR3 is TGTGCCAGCAGCTTGCGGGACGCGAACACCGGGGAGCTGTTTTTT.

CDR3 in amino acids: CSARGSGLNTYEQYF. CDR3 in DNA: TGCAGTGCTAGAGGGTCGGGACTTAATACCTACGAGCAGTACTTC. The chain employs TRBV20-1 and TRBJ2-7, with D possibly being TRBD2 (6 bases). CDR3 size: 15 residues. CDR1 and CDR2 (germline): DFQATT, SNEGSKA (reference sequence). Trimming shortened V by 1 base and J by 2 bases, and 15 bases separated the two germline ends.

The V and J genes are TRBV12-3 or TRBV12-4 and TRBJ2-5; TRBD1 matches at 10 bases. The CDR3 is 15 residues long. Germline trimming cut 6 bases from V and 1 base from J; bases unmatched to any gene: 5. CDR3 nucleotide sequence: TGTGCCAGCAGCCCGGGACAGGGGTTCCAAGAGACCCAGTACTTC. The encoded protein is CASSPGQGFQETQYF.

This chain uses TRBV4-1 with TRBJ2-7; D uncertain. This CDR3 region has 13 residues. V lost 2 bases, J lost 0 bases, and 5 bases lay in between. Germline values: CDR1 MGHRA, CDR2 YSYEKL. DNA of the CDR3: TGCGCCAGCAGCCAACAGGACTCCTACGAGCAGTACTTC. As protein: CASSQQDSYEQYF.

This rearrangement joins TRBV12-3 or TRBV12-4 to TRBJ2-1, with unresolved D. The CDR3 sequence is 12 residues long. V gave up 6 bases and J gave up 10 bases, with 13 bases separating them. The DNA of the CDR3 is TGTGCCAGCAGCCACGACTGGCGGGAGCAGTTCTTC. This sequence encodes CASSHDWREQFF.

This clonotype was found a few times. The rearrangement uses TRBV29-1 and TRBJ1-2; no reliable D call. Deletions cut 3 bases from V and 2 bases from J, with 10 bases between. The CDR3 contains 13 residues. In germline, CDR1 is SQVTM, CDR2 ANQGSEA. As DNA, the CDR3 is TGCAGCGTTGAGTTGACGGCGAACTATGGCTACACCTTC. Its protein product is CSVELTANYGYTF.